This T cell receptor beta chain was identified in a study of blood T cell repertoires in COVID-19 (dated by TCRdb to the early 2020s). Looking at the study overall: Samples from collaborators originated in the United States, Italy and Spain and spanned both the acute and convalescent phases of COVID-19. The material from the prospective study consisted of cDNA or gDNA derived from T cells, B-cell-depleted T cells, or PBMCs. The dataset comprised deeply sampled blood TCRbeta repertoires from subjects exposed to, actively infected with, or recovered from COVID-19. The repertoires were made available in a free public database intended to serve as a resource for research on the immune response to SARS-CoV-2. Samples were obtained from the ongoing ImmuneRACE study (first 160 participants) and from some 1,300 subjects provided by 6 global collaborators. A de-identified subject ID, COVID-19 status, age in years and sex were almost always included in the sample metadata. Where available, HLA class I and class II types were obtained from metadata supplied by the sample provider rather than from assay-based typing. General findings and caveats noted by the study authors: How much clinical and demographic metadata was included differed by source and by participant, and the metadata was provided uncurated.

Each collaborating institution followed its own protocols to collect whole blood in K2EDTA tubes. For TCRbeta analysis, collaborator samples were shipped as frozen whole blood, as isolated PBMCs, or as DNA extracted from either sample type. CDR1 and CDR2 were assigned from the germline V gene as MDHEN and SYDVKM. V is reduced by 7 bases and J by 9 bases, leaving a spacing of 18 bases between them. There are 13 amino acids in the CDR3, from cysteine to phenylalanine inclusive. Only the CDR3 DNA stays, 39 bases, in frame from base 1. The immunoSEQ Assay, a bias-controlled multiplex PCR, was used to amplify TCRbeta CDR3 regions from genomic DNA. Turning to the authors' computational methods: Within the assay, amplification of reference gene primers was used to estimate how many nucleated cells each sample contained. Sequence reads were collapsed and filtered to measure the absolute abundance of every unique TCRbeta CDR3 rearrangement. For each sample, productive Simpson clonality was calculated by taking the square root of Simpson's diversity index across productive rearrangements. This immuneACCESS table, as held by TCRdb, lists in-frame sequences with V and J called but not all clones. Of the missing ones, under half trace to an unresolved V gene in checked studies; the others have no known cause. The V and J calls and clone size are taken from that table; D and trimming were inferred from the DNA. The sample contains more than 85,000 clones, approximately 81% of them found a single time. 30% to 45% of the sample rests with the top ten.

On this clone itself: No antigen is known for it. No base quality information exists; no much larger clone differs at one position.

This receptor chain uses TRBV28 and TRBJ1-1; the D gene is possibly TRBD1, with 5 bases matching. This receptor was taken from an elderly man with acute or convalescent COVID-19. The specimen sequenced was peripheral blood. CDR3 sequence: CASTLSRGVQAFF. The DNA sequence is as follows: TGTGCCAGCACCCTATCCCGGGGGGTTCAAGCTTTCTTT. Outside the CDR3, residues come from the reference TRBV28 and TRBJ1-1 proteins, so the full variable domain is: DVKVTQSSRYLVKRTGEKVFLECVQDMDHENMFWYRQDPGLGLRLIYFSYDVKMKEKGDIPEGYSVSREKKERFSLILESASTNQTSMYLCASTLSRGVQAFFGQGTRLTVV.